The clone carrying this TCR beta chain was counted only a few times. Its target is not known. This sample is drawn from a study of vaccination and CD4 T cells after COVID-19. Study background: Vaccination of participants consisted of two doses of either BNT162b2 or mRNA-1273 vaccine. Typically, post-vaccine samples were obtained a median around 72 days after dose two, within a range of 14 to 241.

Whole-study results and caveats: In median terms, SARS-CoV-2-reactive clonotypes went from approximately 21 to 40, a nonsignificant rise. A median about 83% of convalescent patients' SARS-CoV-2-reactive clones emerged only after vaccination.

Looked up from germline, CDR1 is SNHLY and CDR2 is FYNNEI. V was trimmed by 4 bases and J by 0 bases, leaving 13 bases between them. The CDR3 spans 16 residues. TCRdb ran MiXCR on the PCR reads and lists one entry per CDR3 protein. The repertoire holds some 22,000 distinct CDR3 sequences, with 51% as singletons. Sample: CD4+ T cells from blood, taken before SARS-CoV-2 vaccination. The clonotype comes from a human donor who had recovered from COVID-19. The J gene is TRBJ1-5, the V gene TRBV2; D not certain. CDR3: CASSVGEDYSNQPQHF. CDR3 nucleotide sequence: TGTGCCAGCAGTGTTGGGGAGGACTATAGCAATCAGCCCCAGCATTTT.